This passage covers 23 T cell receptor beta chains from one sample sequenced in a study of regulatory T cells in long-lasting Graves disease. HTBI primers from iRepertoire and Arm-PCR of CDR3 regions yielded the TCR beta libraries. TCRdb re-called the multiplex PCR reads through MiXCR, storing one row per CDR3 protein. The data hold a few hundred thousand distinct CDR3 sequences, with 20% to 25% observed a single time. Time point in this sample: persistent/refractory GD, antithyroid drugs over 5 years with positive TRAb. Following extraction of RNA from PBMCs, that RNA was used to make the TCR library. Specimen: peripheral blood mononuclear cells (PBMCs), collected when the disease was refractory, from a patient treated with antithyroid drugs. The receptor source for this set is a female donor with Graves disease.

This clonotype showed up many times. V usage is TRBV19 and J usage is TRBJ2-5, with 13 bases fitting TRBD2. The J segment lost 3 bases and the V segment lost 4 bases, leaving 11 bases of the junction unmatched. CDR1 and CDR2 from the germline V gene are LNHDA and SQIVND (reference sequence). This CDR3 has 18 amino acids. CDR3 residues: CASSTPGLAGPGEETQYF. The CDR3 DNA sequence: TGTGCCAGTAGTACCCCGGGACTAGCGGGACCGGGCGAAGAGACCCAGTACTTC.

The chain uses TRBV7-9 and TRBJ2-5; 8 bases align to TRBD2. The CDR3 runs to 15 residues. V was pared by 3 bases and J by 5 bases, with 8 bases of the junction left unmatched. Germline V gives CDR1 SEHNR, CDR2 FQNEAQ (reference sequence). The CDR3 coding sequence is TGTGCCAGCAGCTTTGGACTAGCAGGGTCGGAGACCCAGTACTTC. This sequence encodes CASSFGLAGSETQYF.

The rearrangement links TRBV19 to TRBJ1-1; D unresolved. The V end was cut by 5 bases, the J end by 7 bases, with 11 bases between. The CDR3 length is 12 residues. CDR1 is LNHDA, CDR2 SQIVND, per germline (reference sequence). CDR3 sequence (DNA): TGTGCCAGTAGTGAAGCGGGCATTGAAGCTTTCTTT. Amino acid sequence: CASSEAGIEAFF.

V usage is TRBV20-1 and J usage is TRBJ2-7; D is perhaps TRBD2 (6 bases). This CDR3 is 15 amino acids long. V gave up 6 bases and J gave up 7 bases, with 25 bases separating them. Per germline, CDR1 DFQATT and CDR2 SNEGSKA (reference sequence). The CDR3 nucleotides are TGCAGTGCCCAGGCTAGCGACCGGTCGGGAAGGGAGCAGTACTTC. It specifies CSAQASDRSGREQYF.

Many counts were recorded for this clonotype. The chain joins TRBV28 to TRBJ2-4; possibly TRBD1 for D (6 bases). Trimming pared 10 bases from V and 0 bases from J, leaving 16 bases between. Per the germline V gene, CDR1 is MDHEN and CDR2 is SYDVKM. The CDR3 runs to 15 residues. CDR3 nucleotides: TGTGCCACCATGGGGGCGGATCTAGCCAAAAACATTCAGTACTTC. This codes for CATMGADLAKNIQYF.

This clonotype has just a few counts. This chain links TRBV20-1 with TRBJ1-1; D uncertain. The germline gives CDR1 DFQATT, CDR2 SNEGSKA (reference sequence). CDR3 size: 14 residues. V lost 3 bases, J lost 9 bases, and 20 bases lay in between. CDR3 sequence: CSASAQVGGAKAFF. The CDR3 nucleotides read TGCAGTGCTAGCGCACAAGTGGGAGGAGCAAAAGCTTTCTTT.

This chain connects TRBV20-1 to TRBJ2-3; 9 nucleotides agree with TRBD1. The J segment lost 1 base and the V segment lost 3 bases, leaving 8 bases of the junction unmatched. The germline V gene has CDR1 DFQATT and CDR2 SNEGSKA (reference sequence). This CDR3 comprises 16 residues. CDR3 residues: CSARGRGTGRTDTQYF. CDR3 DNA sequence: TGCAGTGCTAGGGGGAGGGGGACAGGGCGCACAGATACGCAGTATTTT.

The V gene is TRBV5-1, the J gene TRBJ2-1; D is perhaps TRBD1 (5 bases). Trimming took 2 bases from V and 9 from J, leaving 9 bases between them. The CDR3 contains 12 residues. CDR1 and CDR2 from the germline V gene are SGHRS and YFSETQ. The CDR3 protein is CASSFTGSEQFF. CDR3 bases: TGCGCCAGCAGCTTCACAGGCAGTGAGCAGTTCTTC.

The chain uses TRBV29-1 and TRBJ1-1; maybe TRBD1 (6 bases). The CDR3 is 13 residues long. From germline, CDR1 is SQVTM and CDR2 ANQGSEA. Trimming stripped 6 bases from V and 1 base from J, with 12 bases between. CDR3 residues: CSVRRQENTEAFF. Written as DNA, the CDR3 is TGCAGCGTGCGGAGACAGGAGAACACTGAAGCTTTCTTT. The entire variable domain, with the rest obtained from reference TRBV29-1 and TRBJ1-1, is as follows: SAVISQKPSRDICQRGTSLTIQCQVDSQVTMMFWYRQQPGQSLTLIATANQGSEATYESGFVIDKFPISRPNLTFSTLTVSNMSPEDSSIYLCSVRRQENTEAFFGQGTRLTVV.

This clonotype was observed a few times. V and J are TRBV10-3 and TRBJ1-1; 11 nucleotides match TRBD1. CDR3 length equals 13 residues. The V segment lost 5 bases and the J segment 8 bases; nucleotides outside the gene matches: 4. Germline loops: CDR1 ENHRY, CDR2 SYGVKD. In nucleotides, the CDR3 is TGTGCCATCAGTCCAGGACAGGGGGCCGAAGCTTTCTTT. Its protein product is CAISPGQGAEAFF.

This clonotype was counted ten times or more. An end of the junction differs from the germline gene, which may be a read error. The CDR3 protein is CASSLGAGYGYTF. The CDR3 DNA sequence: TGTGCCAGCAGTTTAGGGGCAGGCTATGGCTACACCTTC. The chain recombines TRBV5-1 with TRBJ1-2; D perhaps matches TRBD1 (5 bases). Germline V lookup: CDR1 SGHRS, CDR2 YFSETQ. This CDR3 spans 13 amino acids.

The rearrangement links TRBV19 to TRBJ1-2; TRBD1 aligns across 8 bases. CDR3 length equals 14 residues. The germline V gene encodes CDR1 LNHDA and CDR2 SQIVND (reference sequence). V shed 3 bases and J 5 bases; nucleotides not matched to a gene: 5. DNA of the CDR3: TGTGCCAGTAGTATGCAGACAGGGGAGTATGGCTACACCTTC. It is translated as CASSMQTGEYGYTF.

This clonotype was seen just once. This sequence joins TRBV2 and TRBJ1-4; D is perhaps TRBD1 (6 bases). The ends were cut back, 6 bases at V and 8 bases at J, with 22 bases in the middle. The CDR3 extends over 16 amino acids. Per the germline V gene, CDR1 is SNHLY and CDR2 is FYNNEI. CDR3 DNA: TGTGCCAGCAGCCGCGTACAGGGTGCGGGAGGGGAAAAACTGTTTTTT. Translated, it gives CASSRVQGAGGEKLFF. Together with reference TRBV2 and TRBJ1-4, the CDR3 gives the full variable domain: EPEVTQTPSHQVTQMGQEVILRCVPISNHLYFYWYRQILGQKVEFLVSFYNNEISEKSEIFDDQFSVERPDGSNFTLKIRSTKLEDSAMYFCASSRVQGAGGEKLFFGSGTQLSVL.

This clonotype showed up many times. The chain employs TRBV2 and TRBJ2-7, with TRBD1 identical over 9 bases. The V gene's germline CDR1 is SNHLY and CDR2 FYNNEI. With V trimmed by 2 bases and J by 4 bases, 6 bases remained unmatched. The CDR3 is made up of 15 amino acids. The CDR3 nucleotides read TGTGCCAGCAGTGAAAGGACAGGGGTACAATACGAGCAGTACTTC. It translates to CASSERTGVQYEQYF.

A note on this clonotype: A much more abundant neighbour one base away suggests this may be a read error. V usage is TRBV28 and J usage is TRBJ1-2; D not resolved. This CDR3 is built from 13 residues. CDR1 is MDHEN, CDR2 SYDVKM, per germline. This CDR3 reads CTSKADINYGYTF. In DNA, the CDR3 is TGTACCAGCAAAGCAGATATTAACTATGGCTACACCTTC.

This clonotype was counted only a few times. The chain couples TRBV3-1 to TRBJ2-2; tentatively, D is TRBD1 (6 bases). CDR1 and CDR2 (germline): LGHDT, YNNKEL (reference sequence). This CDR3 has 15 amino acids. Between the trimmed V and J ends, which lost 1 base and 2 bases, there was a span of 8 bases. DNA of the CDR3: TGTGCCAGCAGCCAAGTGGACAGAAACACCGGGGAGCTGTTTTTT. It codes for CASSQVDRNTGELFF.

This clonotype occurred a few times. This chain uses TRBV19 with TRBJ1-6; 7 nucleotides line up with TRBD1. V dropped 3 bases and J dropped 5; count of bases not matched to a gene: 10. The germline V gene encodes CDR1 LNHDA and CDR2 SQIVND (reference sequence). The CDR3 runs to 17 residues. The CDR3 loop is CASSMGSGQINNSPLHF. DNA of the CDR3: TGTGCCAGTAGTATGGGTTCGGGACAGATCAATAATTCACCCCTCCACTTT.

V gene TRBV20-1 combines with J gene TRBJ1-5, with 7 bases matching TRBD1. The CDR3 is made up of 16 amino acids. V was clipped by 0 bases and J by 3 bases; unmatched bases: 8. Germline V gene data show CDR1 as DFQATT and CDR2 as SNEGSKA (reference sequence). As DNA, the CDR3 is TGCAGTGCTAGAGACGAATACAGGGGCAACAATCAGCCCCAGCATTTT. Its translation: CSARDEYRGNNQPQHF.

The chain joins TRBV7-9 to TRBJ2-7; 10 bases align to TRBD2. After removal of 3 bases from V and 3 bases from J, the junction contained 5 bases not matched to a gene. The V gene's germline CDR1 is SEHNR and CDR2 FQNEAQ (reference sequence). The CDR3 sequence is 15 residues long. The CDR3 here is CASSLRSSGSYEQYF. The CDR3, as DNA: TGTGCCAGCAGCTTGAGGTCTAGCGGGAGCTACGAGCAGTACTTC.

This sequence joins TRBV28 and TRBJ1-2, with unresolved D. The V end lost 5 bases, the J end lost 5 bases, and 9 bases lay between the germline ends. The germline V gene encodes CDR1 MDHEN and CDR2 SYDVKM. CDR3 length: 12 amino acids. The CDR3 DNA sequence: TGTGCCAGCAGTAATGATTTATATGGCTACACCTTC. This encodes CASSNDLYGYTF.

The chain carries TRBV19 and TRBJ2-7; D possibly matches TRBD1 or TRBD2 (5 bases each). CDR1 is LNHDA and CDR2 is SQIVND in the germline V gene (reference sequence). The length of the CDR3 is 14 residues. Between the trimmed V and J ends, which lost 1 base and 0 bases, there was a span of 7 bases. The CDR3 spells CASSIAGSSYEQYF. The DNA for the CDR3 is TGTGCCAGTAGTATAGCAGGGAGCTCCTACGAGCAGTACTTC.

Note on this clonotype: A read error is possible here, since a much larger clone lies one base away. This sequence joins TRBV6-2 or TRBV6-3 and TRBJ1-2; possible D gene TRBD1, 5 bases. The CDR3 runs 15 residues. CDR1 and CDR2 (germline): MNHEY, SVGEGT. This CDR3 reads CASSEAQGGLSGHTF. DNA for the CDR3: TGTGCCAGCAGTGAAGCTCAGGGAGGGTTATCTGGCCACACCTTC.

To note about this clonotype: One end of the junction fails to match germline, which may point to a read error. The chain carries TRBV5-8 and TRBJ1-1; 7 bases align to TRBD1. This CDR3 has 14 amino acids. Per the germline V gene, CDR1 is SGHTS and CDR2 is YDEGEE. CDR3 region: CASSFQGDGTEAFF. As DNA, the CDR3 is TGCGCCAGCAGCTTTCAGGGGGATGGGACTGAAGCTTTCTTT. The full variable domain, with the rest looked up from reference TRBV5-8 and TRBJ1-1, is EAGVTQSPTHLIKTRGQQATLRCSPISGHTSVYWYQQALGLGLQFLLWYDEGEERNRGNFPPRFSGRQFPNYSSELNVNALELEDSALYLCASSFQGDGTEAFFGQGTRLTVV.